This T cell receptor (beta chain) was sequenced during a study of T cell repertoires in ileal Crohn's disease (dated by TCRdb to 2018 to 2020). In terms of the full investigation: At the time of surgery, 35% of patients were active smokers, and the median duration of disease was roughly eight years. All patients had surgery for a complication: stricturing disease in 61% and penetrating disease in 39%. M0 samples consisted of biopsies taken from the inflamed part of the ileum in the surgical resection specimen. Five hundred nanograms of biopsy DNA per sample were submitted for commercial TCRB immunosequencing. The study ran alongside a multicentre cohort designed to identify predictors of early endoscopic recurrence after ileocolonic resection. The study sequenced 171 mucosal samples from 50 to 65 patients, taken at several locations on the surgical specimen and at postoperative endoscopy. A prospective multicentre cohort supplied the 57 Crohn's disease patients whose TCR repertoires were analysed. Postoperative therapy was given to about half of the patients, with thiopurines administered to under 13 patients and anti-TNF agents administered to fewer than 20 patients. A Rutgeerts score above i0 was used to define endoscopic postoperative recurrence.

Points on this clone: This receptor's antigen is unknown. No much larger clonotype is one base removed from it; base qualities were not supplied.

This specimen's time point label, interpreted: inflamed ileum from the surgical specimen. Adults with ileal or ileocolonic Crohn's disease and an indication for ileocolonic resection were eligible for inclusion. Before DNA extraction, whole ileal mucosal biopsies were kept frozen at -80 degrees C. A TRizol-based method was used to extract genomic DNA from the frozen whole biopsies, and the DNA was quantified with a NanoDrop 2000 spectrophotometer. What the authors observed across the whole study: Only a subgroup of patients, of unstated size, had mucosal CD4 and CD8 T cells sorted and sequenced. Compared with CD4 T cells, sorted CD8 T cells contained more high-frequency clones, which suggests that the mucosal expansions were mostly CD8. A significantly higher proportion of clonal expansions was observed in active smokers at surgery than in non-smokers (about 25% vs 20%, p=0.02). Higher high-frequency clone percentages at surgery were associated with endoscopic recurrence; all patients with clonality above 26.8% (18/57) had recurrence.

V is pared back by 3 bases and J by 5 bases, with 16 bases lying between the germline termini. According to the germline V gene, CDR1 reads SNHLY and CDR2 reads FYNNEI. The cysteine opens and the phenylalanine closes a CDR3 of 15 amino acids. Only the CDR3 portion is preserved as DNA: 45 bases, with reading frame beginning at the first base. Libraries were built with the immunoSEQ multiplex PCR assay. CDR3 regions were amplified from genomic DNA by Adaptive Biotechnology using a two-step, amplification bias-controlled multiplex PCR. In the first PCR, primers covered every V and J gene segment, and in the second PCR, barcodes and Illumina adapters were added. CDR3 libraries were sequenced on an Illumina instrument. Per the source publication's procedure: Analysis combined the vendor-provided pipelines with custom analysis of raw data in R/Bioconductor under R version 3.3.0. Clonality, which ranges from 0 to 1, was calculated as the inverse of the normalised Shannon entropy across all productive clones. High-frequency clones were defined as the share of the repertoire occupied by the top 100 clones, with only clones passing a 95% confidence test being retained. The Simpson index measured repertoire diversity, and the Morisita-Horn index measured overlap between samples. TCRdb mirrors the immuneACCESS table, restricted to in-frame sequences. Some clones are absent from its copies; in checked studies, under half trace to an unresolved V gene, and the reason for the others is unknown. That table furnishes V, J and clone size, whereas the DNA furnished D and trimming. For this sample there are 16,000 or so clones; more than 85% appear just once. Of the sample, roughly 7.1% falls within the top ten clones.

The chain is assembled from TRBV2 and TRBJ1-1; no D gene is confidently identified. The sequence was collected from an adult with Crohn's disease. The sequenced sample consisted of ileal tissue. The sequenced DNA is TGTGCCAGCAGTGAGTATAGAAGGCGTGGGACTGAAGCTTTCTTT. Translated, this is CASSEYRRRGTEAFF. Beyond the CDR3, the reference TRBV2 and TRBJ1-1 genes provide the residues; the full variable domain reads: EPEVTQTPSHQVTQMGQEVILRCVPISNHLYFYWYRQILGQKVEFLVSFYNNEISEKSEIFDDQFSVERPDGSNFTLKIRSTKLEDSAMYFCASSEYRRRGTEAFFGQGTRLTVV.